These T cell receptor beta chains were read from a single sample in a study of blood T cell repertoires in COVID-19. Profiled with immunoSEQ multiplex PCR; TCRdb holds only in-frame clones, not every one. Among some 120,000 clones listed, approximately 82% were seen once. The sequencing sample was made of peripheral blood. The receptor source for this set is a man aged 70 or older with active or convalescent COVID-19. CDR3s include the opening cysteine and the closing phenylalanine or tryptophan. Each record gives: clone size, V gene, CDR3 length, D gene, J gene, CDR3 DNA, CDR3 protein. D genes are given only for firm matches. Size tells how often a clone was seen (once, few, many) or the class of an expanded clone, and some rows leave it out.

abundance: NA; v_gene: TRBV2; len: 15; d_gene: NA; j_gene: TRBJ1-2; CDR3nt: TGTGCCAGCAGAAACGGACAGCCCGCTAACTATGGCTACACCTTC; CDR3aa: CASRNGQPANYGYTF
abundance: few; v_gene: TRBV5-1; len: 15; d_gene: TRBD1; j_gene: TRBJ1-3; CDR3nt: TGCGCCAGCAGTCTACAGGGGGCTTCTGGAAACACCATATATTTT; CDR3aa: CASSLQGASGNTIYF
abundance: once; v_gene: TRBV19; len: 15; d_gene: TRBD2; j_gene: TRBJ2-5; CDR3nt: TGTGCCAGTAGTATACTAGCGGGAGTAGCAGAGACCCAGTACTTC; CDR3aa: CASSILAGVAETQYF
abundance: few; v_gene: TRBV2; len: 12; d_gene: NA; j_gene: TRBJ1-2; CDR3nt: TGTGCCAGCAGTGACAGGTACTATGGCTACACCTTC; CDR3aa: CASSDRYYGYTF
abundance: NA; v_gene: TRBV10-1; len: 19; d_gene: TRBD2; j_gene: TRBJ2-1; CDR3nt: TGCGCCAGCAGTGAGGAAGCGGGAGGGCTTCGTAAGGCAGACAATGAGCAGTTCTTC; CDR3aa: CASSEEAGGLRKADNEQFF
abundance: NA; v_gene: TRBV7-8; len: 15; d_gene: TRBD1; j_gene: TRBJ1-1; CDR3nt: TGTGCCAGCAGCCCAGGAGGGACAGGTGGTAGGGAAGCTTTCTTT; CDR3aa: CASSPGGTGGREAFF
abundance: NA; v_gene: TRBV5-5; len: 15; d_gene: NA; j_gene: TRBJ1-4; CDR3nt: TGTGCCAGCAGCTTGGAGGGGGTTGAGAATGAAAAACTGTTTTTT; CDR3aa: CASSLEGVENEKLFF
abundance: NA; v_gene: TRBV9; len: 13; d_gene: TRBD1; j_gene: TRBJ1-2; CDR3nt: TGTGCCAGCAGCACAAACCAGGGGGATGGCTACACCTTC; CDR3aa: CASSTNQGDGYTF
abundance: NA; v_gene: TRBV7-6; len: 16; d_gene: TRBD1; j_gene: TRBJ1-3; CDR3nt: TGTGCCAGCAGCTCCGGGACAGTCTTAAACGGAAACACCATATATTTT; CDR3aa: CASSSGTVLNGNTIYF
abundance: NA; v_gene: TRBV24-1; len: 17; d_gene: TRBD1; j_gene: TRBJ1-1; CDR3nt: TGTGCCACCAGACGGGACAGGGGGCTCCTTGGAAACACTGAAGCTTTCTTT; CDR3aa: CATRRDRGLLGNTEAFF
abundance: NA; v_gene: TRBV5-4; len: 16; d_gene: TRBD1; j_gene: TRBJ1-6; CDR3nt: TGTGCCAGCAGCTTGGGGACAGGGGGGAGTGGATCACCCCTCCACTTT; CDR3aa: CASSLGTGGSGSPLHF
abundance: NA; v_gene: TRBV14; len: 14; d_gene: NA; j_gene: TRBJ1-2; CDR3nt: TGTGCCAGCAGCCAAGGCACCCAGTACTATGGCTACACCTTC; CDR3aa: CASSQGTQYYGYTF
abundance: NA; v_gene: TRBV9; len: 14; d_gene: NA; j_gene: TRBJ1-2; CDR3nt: TGTGCCAGCAGCGTAGAATCCAGGGCATCTGGCTACACCTTC; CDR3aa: CASSVESRASGYTF
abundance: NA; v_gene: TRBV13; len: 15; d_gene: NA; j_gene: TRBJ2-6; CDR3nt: TGTGCCAGCAGCTTAGACGGGTCCGGGGCCAACGTCCTGACTTTC; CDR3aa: CASSLDGSGANVLTF
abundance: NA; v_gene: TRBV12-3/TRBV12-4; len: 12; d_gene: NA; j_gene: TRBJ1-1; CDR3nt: TGTGCCAGCAGTCCGGGGGGTGGTGAAGCTTTCTTT; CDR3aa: CASSPGGGEAFF